The 13 T cell receptor beta chains below all came from one sample that was sequenced in a study of T cell repertoires in cytomegalovirus infection. MiXCR, run by TCRdb on the reads, gives a single entry per CDR3 protein. The sample shows about 500,000 distinct CDR3 sequences, 33% of them seen only once. No antigen is known for these receptors. The material was cultured PBMCs, obtained from culture after CMV antigen stimulation. These receptors came from a human donor in good health (CMV status not recorded). Some clones in this sample may be carry-over from other donors' samples.

This clonotype showed up just a few times. The genes are TRBV4-1 and TRBJ1-5; D gene ambiguous. With 0 bases removed from V and 0 bases from J, the gap between germline ends came to 12 bases. CDR1 MGHRA and CDR2 YSYEKL come from the germline V gene. The CDR3 totals 17 residues. The CDR3 sequence: CASSQDASFYSNQPQHF. The CDR3 DNA is TGCGCCAGCAGCCAAGACGCCAGCTTCTATAGCAATCAGCCCCAGCATTTT.

In its sample, this clonotype was seen a few times. The chain is built from TRBV11-2 and TRBJ2-1; the match to TRBD1 covers 10 bases. Looked up from germline, CDR1 is SGHAT and CDR2 is FQNNGV. This CDR3 has 15 amino acids. V trimming: 4 bases; J trimming: 7 bases; junction bases outside the gene matches: 7. The CDR3, as DNA: TGTGCCAGCAGCTCCGGGACAGGGGTAGGGAATGAGCAGTTCTTC. It yields the protein CASSSGTGVGNEQFF.

In the case of this clonotype: This may be a read error: a much more frequent sequence differs by one nucleotide. This chain links TRBV5-8 with TRBJ2-6; maybe TRBD1 (5 bases). The CDR3 sequence is 15 residues long. From germline, CDR1 is SGHTS and CDR2 YDEGEE. The CDR3 spells CASSFRVSGADVLTF. DNA of the CDR3: TGTGCCAGCAGCTTCAGGGTTTCTGGGGCCGACGTCCTGACTTTC.

CDR3 sequence (DNA): TGTGCCAGCATGGGAGCATACAATGAGCAGTTCTTC. Encoded protein: CASMGAYNEQFF. The chain employs TRBV28 and TRBJ2-1; TRBD2 is a possible D gene (5 bases). With 7 bases removed from V and 4 bases from J, the gap between germline ends came to 8 bases. Germline CDR1 reads MDHEN; CDR2 reads SYDVKM. The CDR3 consists of 12 residues.

CDR3 nucleotide sequence: TGTGCCAGCAGCTCCCGAGGGGTTGGGGCCAACGTCCTGACTTTC. It is translated as CASSSRGVGANVLTF. The gene calls are TRBV11-3 and TRBJ2-6, with D perhaps being TRBD1 or TRBD2 (5 bases each). Germline CDR1 SGHNT, CDR2 YENEEA. V lost 4 bases, J lost 3 bases, and 10 bases lay in between. The length of the CDR3 is 15 residues.

Many counts were recorded for this clonotype. The J gene is TRBJ2-3, the V gene TRBV7-2, with D maybe TRBD2 (7 bases). The germline gives CDR1 SGHTA, CDR2 FQGNSA. Trimming shortened V by 0 bases and J by 3 bases, and 10 bases separated the two germline ends. The CDR3 consists of 15 residues. The CDR3 is CASSLAGGATDTQYF. CDR3 coding DNA: TGTGCCAGCAGCTTAGCGGGGGGGGCAACAGATACGCAGTATTTT.

The gene calls are TRBV6-5 and TRBJ1-1, with D unresolved. The CDR3 totals 14 residues. Germline assignment: CDR1 MNHEY and CDR2 SVGAGI. Trimming took 0 bases from V and 4 from J, leaving 9 bases between them. The DNA of the CDR3 is TGTGCCAGCAGTTACTCGAGGTTTCGCACTGAAGCTTTCTTT. Protein product: CASSYSRFRTEAFF.

This clonotype was seen only a few times. The rearrangement links TRBV7-2 to TRBJ2-1; TRBD2 might be the D (6 bases). This CDR3 has 15 amino acids. Trimming took off 0 bases at V and 7 bases at J, with 13 bases between the two ends. Germline V gene lookup returns CDR1 SGHTA and CDR2 FQGNSA. The CDR3 here is CASSLASGALNEQFF. The CDR3 DNA follows: TGTGCCAGCAGCTTAGCTAGCGGAGCCCTTAATGAGCAGTTCTTC.

The sample holds one count of this clonotype. This chain connects TRBV20-1 to TRBJ2-6; TRBD2 agrees at 7 bases. In germline, CDR1 is DFQATT, CDR2 SNEGSKA (reference sequence). There are 16 residues in the CDR3. Unmatched junction bases numbered 8, after V lost 3 bases and J lost 3 bases. CDR3 coding DNA: TGCAGTGCTAGTCTGGCGGGAGAGTATGGGGCCAACGTCCTGACTTTC. It codes for CSASLAGEYGANVLTF.

The rearrangement uses TRBV7-6 and TRBJ2-4; D call uncertain. Germline assignment: CDR1 SGHVS and CDR2 FNYEAQ. The CDR3 runs 15 residues. The germline V and J ends were trimmed by 2 bases and 9 bases, with 17 bases remaining between them. The chain's CDR3 is CASSLPRTLSGIQYF. CDR3 sequence (DNA): TGTGCCAGCAGCTTACCACGTACCCTTTCGGGCATTCAGTACTTC.

The chain uses TRBV18 and TRBJ2-7; 11 positions match TRBD2. CDR1 is KGHSH, CDR2 LQKENI, per germline. J gave up 2 bases and V 6 bases, and 6 bases lay outside the gene matches. This CDR3 spans 15 amino acids. As DNA, the CDR3 is TGTGCCAGCTCGCCAGGGACTAGCGGAACCTACGAGCAGTACTTC. Residues: CASSPGTSGTYEQYF.

This clonotype has more than one count but fewer than ten. The chain carries TRBV4-1 and TRBJ2-7, with TRBD2 matching 10 bases. The germline V gene encodes CDR1 MGHRA and CDR2 YSYEKL. The CDR3 spans 15 residues. Trimming took 0 bases from V and 7 from J; bases not matched to a gene: 6. This CDR3 is CASSQDSSGSWEQYV. DNA for the CDR3: TGCGCCAGCAGCCAAGATTCTAGCGGGAGTTGGGAGCAGTACGTC.

The chain recombines TRBV5-6 with TRBJ2-2; possible D gene TRBD2, 6 bases. Germline V gene sequence: CDR1 SGHDT, CDR2 YYEEEE. The CDR3 contains 15 residues. Trimming removed 0 bases from V and 7 bases from J, with 13 bases in between. In DNA, the CDR3 is TGTGCCAGCAGCTTGGGTATTGGGGGACTCGGGGAGCTGTTTTTT. It yields the protein CASSLGIGGLGELFF.